What follows are 17 T cell receptor beta chains derived from one specimen sequenced in a study of blood T cell repertoires in COVID-19. Libraries were prepared by immunoSEQ multiplex PCR; TCRdb keeps only in-frame clonotypes and omits some of them. The top ten hold roughly 13% of the sample, which has around 150,000 clones, over 70% seen once. Sequenced sample: PBMCs or T cells enriched from blood (not recorded which). These TCRs come from a woman aged 55-69 years who had recovered from COVID-19.

The rearrangement links TRBV21-1 to TRBJ2-4; TRBD2 reflects the table's D call only, with no check against the DNA. TRBV21-1 is given as a pseudogene. The CDR3 covers 18 residues. The CDR3: CASSKPRDGCLAGTNRYF. Here the CDR3 DNA reads TGTGCCAGCAGCAAACCCCGCGACGGATGTCTAGCGGGGACTAATCGGTACTTC.

The chain joins TRBV3-1 (or the pseudogene TRBV3-2) to TRBJ2-1; 7 bases line up with TRBD2. Per the germline V gene, CDR1 is LGHDT and CDR2 is YNNKEL (reference sequence). The V gene end was trimmed by 5 bases and the J gene end by 12 bases; junction bases not matched to a gene: 7. CDR3 length equals 12 residues. This CDR3 is CASSSSGGGQFF. The CDR3 nucleotides are TGTGCCAGCAGCTCTAGCGGCGGAGGGCAGTTCTTC.

The V and J genes are TRBV5-1 and TRBJ2-4; D not resolved. There are 14 residues in the CDR3. V lost 4 bases and J lost 0, with 8 bases in between. CDR1 and CDR2 from the germline V gene are SGHRS and YFSETQ. CDR3 bases: TGCGCCAGCAGCGCCGAACTAGCCAAAAACATTCAGTACTTC. Amino acid sequence: CASSAELAKNIQYF.

The J gene is TRBJ1-1, the V gene TRBV12-3 or TRBV12-4; the match to TRBD1 covers 8 bases. The CDR3 spans 13 residues. Trimming at V came to 6 bases and at J to 4 bases, leaving 4 bases not matched to a gene. CDR3 amino acids: CASRWTGRTEAFF. CDR3 coding DNA: TGTGCCAGCAGGTGGACAGGGCGCACTGAAGCTTTCTTT.

The CDR3 here is CASSLTPSSGELFF. DNA for the CDR3: TGCGCCAGCAGCCTGACCCCTAGTTCCGGGGAGCTGTTTTTT. The chain employs TRBV5-1 and TRBJ2-2, with unresolved D. Germline lookup yields CDR1 SGHRS and CDR2 YFSETQ. Trimming stripped 4 bases from V and 6 bases from J, with 13 bases between. This CDR3 is 14 amino acids long.

The chain uses TRBV15 and TRBJ2-7, with 7 nucleotides matching TRBD2. The length of the CDR3 is 15 residues. V shed 0 bases, J shed 2 bases, and the junction held 4 bases outside the gene matches. Per the germline V gene, CDR1 is LNHNV and CDR2 is YYDKDF (reference sequence). CDR3 in DNA: TGTGCCACCAGCAGAGAGTACGGGGGGACCTACGAGCAGTACTTC. It translates to CATSREYGGTYEQYF. Supplemented by reference TRBV15 and TRBJ2-7, the full variable domain reads DAMVIQNPRYQVTQFGKPVTLSCSQTLNHNVMYWYQQKSSQAPKLLFHYYDKDFNNEADTPDNFQSRRPNTSFCFLDIRSPGLGDTAMYLCATSREYGGTYEQYFGPGTRLTVT.

V gene TRBV5-1 combines with J gene TRBJ2-1; D ambiguous. The CDR3 is made up of 15 amino acids. Germline loops: CDR1 SGHRS, CDR2 YFSETQ. Trimming pared 4 bases from V and 0 bases from J, leaving 11 bases between. CDR3 amino acids: CASSVDASSYNEQFF. The CDR3 coding sequence is TGCGCCAGCAGCGTGGACGCGAGCTCCTACAATGAGCAGTTCTTC.

This clone occurred a few times. The chain links TRBV11-2 to TRBJ1-1; tentative D call: TRBD1 (6 bases). The CDR3 has 13 amino acids. The germline CDR1 and CDR2 sequences are SGHAT and FQNNGV. V was cut by 3 bases and J by 10 bases, with 15 bases left in between. The CDR3 region is CASSFFQGRGAFF. The DNA of the CDR3 is TGTGCCAGCAGCTTTTTTCAGGGGAGGGGAGCTTTCTTT.

The chain links TRBV2 to TRBJ2-3, with 8 bases fitting TRBD2. CDR1 and CDR2 from the germline V gene are SNHLY and FYNNEI. CDR3 size: 13 residues. V was pared by 10 bases and J by 6 bases, with 9 bases of the junction left unmatched. The CDR3 nucleotides read TGTGCCACCGGACTAGCAACTTCTGATACGCAGTATTTT. Encoded protein: CATGLATSDTQYF.

The V and J genes are TRBV6-5 and TRBJ1-2, with D maybe TRBD1 (6 bases). The V gene lost 6 bases and the J gene lost 9 bases, with 23 bases spanning the gap. Germline V gene sequence: CDR1 MNHEY, CDR2 SVGAGI. This CDR3 contains 15 residues. For the CDR3, the DNA is TGTGCCAGCAGAGGACCTTCAGGCGGGGGCGCAAGCTACACCTTC. As protein: CASRGPSGGGASYTF.

The chain carries TRBV3-1 (or the pseudogene TRBV3-2) and TRBJ1-3; D is perhaps TRBD1 (5 bases). Trimming took 0 bases from V and 1 from J, leaving 7 bases between them. The CDR3 has 15 residues. Germline values: CDR1 LGHDT, CDR2 YNNKEL (reference sequence). The CDR3 sequence: CASSQEDSSGNTIYF. Written as DNA, the CDR3 is TGTGCCAGCAGCCAAGAAGACAGTTCTGGAAACACCATATATTTT.

This sequence joins TRBV7-6 and TRBJ1-1, with 9 bases identical to TRBD1. Germline CDR1 SGHVS, CDR2 FNYEAQ. V was pared by 5 bases and J by 5 bases, with 6 bases of the junction left unmatched. The CDR3 loop spans 14 amino acids. CDR3 residues: CASSPLTGGTEAFF. CDR3 DNA sequence: TGTGCCAGCAGCCCCCTGACAGGGGGAACTGAAGCTTTCTTT.

The chain links TRBV7-8 to TRBJ2-1; maybe TRBD1 (5 bases). Trimming stripped 2 bases from V and 3 bases from J, with 14 bases between. Germline V CDR1 and CDR2: SGHVS, FQNEAQ. This CDR3 region has 16 residues. CDR3 sequence: CASSLSRALSYNEQFF. For the CDR3, the DNA is TGTGCCAGCAGCTTAAGCAGGGCCCTGAGCTACAATGAGCAGTTCTTC.

The chain couples TRBV5-1 to TRBJ2-1, with D unclear. Trimming removed 2 bases at V and 5 bases at J, with 11 bases between. Germline CDR1 and CDR2: SGHRS and YFSETQ. This CDR3 is 14 amino acids long. The DNA of the CDR3 is TGCGCCAGCAGCTTTTCTAATCTGAACAATGAGCAGTTCTTC. Translation gives CASSFSNLNNEQFF.

V gene TRBV3-1 (or the pseudogene TRBV3-2) combines with J gene TRBJ2-1; D not certain. This CDR3 has 12 amino acids. V was shortened by 1 base and J by 5 bases, with 3 bases between the two germline ends. In germline, CDR1 is LGHDT, CDR2 YNNKEL (reference sequence). In DNA, the CDR3 is TGTGCCAGCAGCCAAGCGGACAATGAGCAGTTCTTC. Amino acid sequence: CASSQADNEQFF.

The chain combines TRBV5-1 with TRBJ2-7; D is unclear. V shed 4 bases and J shed 5 bases, with 13 bases lying between them. The CDR3 extends over 13 amino acids. Looked up from germline, CDR1 is SGHRS and CDR2 is YFSETQ. The CDR3 reads CASSPQSRHEQYF. In nucleotides, the CDR3 is TGCGCCAGCAGCCCACAGAGCCGGCACGAGCAGTACTTC. The variable domain in full, with the rest retrieved from reference TRBV5-1 and TRBJ2-7, is KAGVTQTPRYLIKTRGQQVTLSCSPISGHRSVSWYQQTPGQGLQFLFEYFSETQRNKGNFPGRFSGRQFSNSRSEMNVSTLELGDSALYLCASSPQSRHEQYFGPGTRLTVT.

CDR3 protein: CASTSSGLAKNIQYF. CDR3 nucleotide sequence: TGTGCCAGCACATCTAGCGGCCTAGCCAAAAACATTCAGTACTTC. The chain couples TRBV2 to TRBJ2-4, with 7 nucleotides matching TRBD2. Trimming cost V 7 bases and J 0 bases; bases outside gene matches: 6. There are 15 residues in the CDR3. Germline CDR1 SNHLY, CDR2 FYNNEI.